Each of the 5 T cell receptor beta chains below was sequenced from the same sample in a study of blood T cells in healthy people across ages. The use of a sample-barcoded 5' primer and a J-beta primer mix characterized a second PCR of roughly 6 to 11 cycles. MiXCR, run by TCRdb on the 5' RACE reads, gives a single entry per CDR3 protein. The sample lists approximately 810,000 distinct CDR3 sequences; under 30% were seen once. Sequenced material: blood. The receptors were sampled from a woman aged 80 or over in good health.

The chain is built from TRBV15 and TRBJ2-7; a possible D gene is TRBD1 (6 bases). Germline V gene sequence: CDR1 LNHNV, CDR2 YYDKDF (reference sequence). Trimming pared 4 bases from V and 12 bases from J, leaving 19 bases between. The CDR3 extends over 13 amino acids. The CDR3, as DNA: TGTGCCACCAGCATCGGAACGGACAGCGAAAGGTACTTC. Protein sequence: CATSIGTDSERYF.

This clonotype was counted at least ten times. The gene calls are TRBV12-3 or TRBV12-4 and TRBJ1-2, with D hard to call. This CDR3 comprises 13 residues. V was trimmed by 6 bases and J by 6 bases, leaving 14 bases between them. CDR3 sequence (DNA): TGTGCCAGCAGGGACCATATCGAGGATGGCTACACCTTC. It translates to CASRDHIEDGYTF.

This CDR3 reads CASSLQGKGVSYEQYF. The CDR3 bases are TGTGCCAGCAGCTTGCAGGGGAAAGGGGTCTCCTACGAGCAGTACTTC. The genes are TRBV7-6 and TRBJ2-7; D possibly corresponds to TRBD1 (6 bases). Germline CDR1 SGHVS, CDR2 FNYEAQ. V was shortened by 3 bases and J by 0 bases, with 15 bases between the two germline ends. The CDR3 contains 16 residues.

J is TRBJ1-2 and V is TRBV15; 7 bases match TRBD1. The germline V gene encodes CDR1 LNHNV and CDR2 YYDKDF (reference sequence). V dropped 0 bases and J dropped 6; count of bases not matched to a gene: 10. This CDR3 spans 16 amino acids. CDR3 sequence reads: CATSRESDRAGDGYTF. CDR3 nucleotide sequence: TGTGCCACCAGCAGAGAGTCCGACAGGGCGGGAGATGGCTACACCTTC.

This clonotype showed up many times. The chain is built from TRBV20-1 and TRBJ2-5, with 8 positions matching TRBD2. Germline-derived CDR1 and CDR2 are DFQATT and SNEGSKA (reference sequence). V trimming: 6 bases; J trimming: 4 bases; junction bases outside the gene matches: 10. The CDR3 spans 14 residues. The CDR3, as DNA: TGCAGTGCAAATACCGGGACTAGGGTAGAGACCCAGTACTTC. Translating gives CSANTGTRVETQYF.